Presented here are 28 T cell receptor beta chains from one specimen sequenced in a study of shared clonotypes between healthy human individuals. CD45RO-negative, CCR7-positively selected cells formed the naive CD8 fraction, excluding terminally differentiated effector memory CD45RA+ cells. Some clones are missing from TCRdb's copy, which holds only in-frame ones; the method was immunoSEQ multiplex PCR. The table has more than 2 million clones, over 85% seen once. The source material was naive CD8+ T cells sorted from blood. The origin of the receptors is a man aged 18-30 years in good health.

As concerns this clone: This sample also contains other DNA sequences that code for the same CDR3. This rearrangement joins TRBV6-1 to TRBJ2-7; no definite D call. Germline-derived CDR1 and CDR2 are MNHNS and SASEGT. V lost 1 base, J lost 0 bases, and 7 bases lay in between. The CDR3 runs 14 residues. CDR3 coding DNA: TGTGCCAGCAGTGAAGTGGGCACCTCCTACGAGCAGTACTTC. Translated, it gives CASSEVGTSYEQYF.

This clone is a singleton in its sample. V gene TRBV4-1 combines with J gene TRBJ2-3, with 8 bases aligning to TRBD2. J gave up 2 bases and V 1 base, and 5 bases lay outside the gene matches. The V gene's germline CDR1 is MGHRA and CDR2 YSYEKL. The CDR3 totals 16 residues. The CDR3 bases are TGCGCCAGCAGCCAAGGGACGGGAGGGATCACAGATACGCAGTATTTT. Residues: CASSQGTGGITDTQYF.

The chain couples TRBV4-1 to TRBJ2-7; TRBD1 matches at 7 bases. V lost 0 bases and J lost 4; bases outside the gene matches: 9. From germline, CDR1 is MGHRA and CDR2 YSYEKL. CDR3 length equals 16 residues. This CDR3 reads CASSQEKTGNIYEQYF. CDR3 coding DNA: TGCGCCAGCAGCCAAGAAAAGACAGGGAACATTTACGAGCAGTACTTC.

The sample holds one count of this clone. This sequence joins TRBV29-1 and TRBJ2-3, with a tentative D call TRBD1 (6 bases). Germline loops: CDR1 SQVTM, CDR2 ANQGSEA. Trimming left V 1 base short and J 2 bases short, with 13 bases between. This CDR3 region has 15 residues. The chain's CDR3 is CSVEGGQGHTDTQYF. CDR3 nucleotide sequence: TGCAGCGTTGAAGGGGGTCAGGGGCACACAGATACGCAGTATTTT.

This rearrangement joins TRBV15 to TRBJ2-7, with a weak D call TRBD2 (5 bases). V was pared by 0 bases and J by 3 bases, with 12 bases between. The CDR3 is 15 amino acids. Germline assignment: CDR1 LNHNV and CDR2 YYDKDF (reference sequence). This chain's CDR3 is CATSREEGLHYEQYF. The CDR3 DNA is TGTGCCACCAGCAGAGAAGAGGGCCTTCACTACGAGCAGTACTTC.

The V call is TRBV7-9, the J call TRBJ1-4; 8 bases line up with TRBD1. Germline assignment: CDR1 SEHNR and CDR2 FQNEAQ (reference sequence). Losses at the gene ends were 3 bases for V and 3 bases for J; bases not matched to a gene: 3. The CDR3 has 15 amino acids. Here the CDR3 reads CASSFQGAPNEKLFF. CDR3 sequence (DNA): TGTGCCAGCAGCTTCCAGGGGGCTCCTAATGAAAAACTGTTTTTT. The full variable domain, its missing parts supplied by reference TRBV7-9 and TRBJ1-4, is DTGVSQNPRHKITKRGQNVTFRCDPISEHNRLYWYRQTLGQGPEFLTYFQNEAQLEKSRLLSDRFSAERPKGSFSTLEIQRTEQGDSAMYLCASSFQGAPNEKLFFGSGTQLSVL.

DNA of the CDR3: TGTGCCAGCGGCTGGGCCTCCGGGGATGAGCAGTTCTTC. This gives the protein CASGWASGDEQFF. This chain links TRBV7-2 with TRBJ2-1; possible D gene TRBD2, 5 bases. Per the germline V gene, CDR1 is SGHTA and CDR2 is FQGNSA. The length of the CDR3 is 13 residues. V was shortened by 8 bases and J by 8 bases, with 16 bases between the two germline ends. Using reference TRBV7-2 and TRBJ2-1 for the parts outside the CDR3, the full variable domain is GAGVSQSPSNKVTEKGKDVELRCDPISGHTALYWYRQSLGQGLEFLIYFQGNSAPDKSGLPSDRFSAERTGGSVSTLTIQRTQQEDSAVYLCASGWASGDEQFFGPGTRLTVL.

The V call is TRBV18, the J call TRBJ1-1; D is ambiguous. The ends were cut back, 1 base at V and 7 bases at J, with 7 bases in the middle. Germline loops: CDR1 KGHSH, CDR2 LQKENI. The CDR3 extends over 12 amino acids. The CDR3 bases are TGTGCCAGCTCACCACTTGCGGGTGAAGCTTTCTTT. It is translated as CASSPLAGEAFF. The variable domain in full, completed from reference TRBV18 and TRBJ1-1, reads NAGVMQNPRHLVRRRGQEARLRCSPMKGHSHVYWYRQLPEEGLKFMVYLQKENIIDESGMPKERFSAEFPKEGPSILRIQQVVRGDSAAYFCASSPLAGEAFFGQGTRLTVV.

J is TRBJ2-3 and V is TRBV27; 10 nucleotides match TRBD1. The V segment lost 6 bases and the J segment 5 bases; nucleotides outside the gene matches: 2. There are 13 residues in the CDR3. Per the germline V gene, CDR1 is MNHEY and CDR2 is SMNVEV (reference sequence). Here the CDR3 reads CASRTGGIDTQYF. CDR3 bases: TGTGCCAGCAGGACAGGGGGCATAGATACGCAGTATTTT.

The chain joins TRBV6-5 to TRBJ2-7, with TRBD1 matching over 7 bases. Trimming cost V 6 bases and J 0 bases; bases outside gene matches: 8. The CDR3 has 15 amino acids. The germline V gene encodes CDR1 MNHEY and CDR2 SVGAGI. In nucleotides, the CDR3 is TGTGCCAGCAGCCAGTGGGGGACAGCCTCCTACGAGCAGTACTTC. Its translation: CASSQWGTASYEQYF.

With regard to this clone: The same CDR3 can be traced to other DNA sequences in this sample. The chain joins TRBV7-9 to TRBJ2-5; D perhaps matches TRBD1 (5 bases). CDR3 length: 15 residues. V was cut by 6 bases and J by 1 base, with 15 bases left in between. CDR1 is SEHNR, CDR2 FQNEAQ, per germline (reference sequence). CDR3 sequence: CASSTRQGIQETQYF. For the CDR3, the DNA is TGTGCCAGCAGTACTCGGCAGGGTATCCAAGAGACCCAGTACTTC.

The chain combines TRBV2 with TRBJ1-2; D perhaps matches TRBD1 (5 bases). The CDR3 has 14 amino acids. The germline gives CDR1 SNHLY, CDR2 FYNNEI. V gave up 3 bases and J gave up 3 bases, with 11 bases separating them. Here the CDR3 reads CASSDWGNHYGYTF. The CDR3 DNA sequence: TGTGCCAGCAGTGATTGGGGCAATCACTATGGCTACACCTTC.

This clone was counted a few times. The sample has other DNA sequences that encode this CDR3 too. Here the CDR3 DNA reads TGTGCCAGCAGCCGAGGGACGTCCCCTCGGGAGCAGTACTTC. Its translation: CASSRGTSPREQYF. V usage is TRBV27 and J usage is TRBJ2-7; the D call may be TRBD1 or TRBD2 (5 bases each). CDR1 and CDR2 from the germline V gene are MNHEY and SMNVEV (reference sequence). The CDR3 covers 14 residues. V was shortened by 6 bases and J by 7 bases, with 19 bases between the two germline ends.

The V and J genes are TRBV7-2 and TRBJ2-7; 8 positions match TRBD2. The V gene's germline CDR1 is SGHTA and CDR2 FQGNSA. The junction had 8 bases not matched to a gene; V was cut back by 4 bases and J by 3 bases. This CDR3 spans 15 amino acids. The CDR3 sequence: CASSSTAGDVYEQYF. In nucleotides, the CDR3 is TGTGCCAGCAGCTCAACAGCGGGAGATGTCTACGAGCAGTACTTC.

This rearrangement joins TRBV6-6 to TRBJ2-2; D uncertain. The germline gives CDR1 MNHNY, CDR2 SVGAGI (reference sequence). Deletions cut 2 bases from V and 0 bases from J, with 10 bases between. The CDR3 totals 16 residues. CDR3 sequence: CASSYTALTNTGELFF. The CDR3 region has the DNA TGTGCCAGCAGTTACACCGCCCTGACGAACACCGGGGAGCTGTTTTTT.

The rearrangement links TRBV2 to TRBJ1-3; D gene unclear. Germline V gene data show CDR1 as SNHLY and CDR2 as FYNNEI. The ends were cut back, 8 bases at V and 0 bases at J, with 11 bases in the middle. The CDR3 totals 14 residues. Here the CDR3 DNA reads TGTGCCAGCCTTGGCAGGAGCTCTGGAAACACCATATATTTT. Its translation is CASLGRSSGNTIYF.

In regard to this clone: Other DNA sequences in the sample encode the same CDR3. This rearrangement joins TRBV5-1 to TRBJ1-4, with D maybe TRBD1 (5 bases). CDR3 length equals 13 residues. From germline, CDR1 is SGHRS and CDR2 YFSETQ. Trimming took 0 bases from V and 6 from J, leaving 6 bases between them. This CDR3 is CASSLVGDEKLFF. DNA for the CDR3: TGCGCCAGCAGCTTGGTGGGGGATGAAAAACTGTTTTTT.

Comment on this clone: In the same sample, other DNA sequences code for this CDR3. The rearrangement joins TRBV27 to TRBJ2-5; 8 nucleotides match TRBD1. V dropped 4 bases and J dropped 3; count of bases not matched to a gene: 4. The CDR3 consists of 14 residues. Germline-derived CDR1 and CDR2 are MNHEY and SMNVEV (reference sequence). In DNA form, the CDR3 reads TGTGCCAGCAGTTCCGGACAGGGAAAAGAGACCCAGTACTTC. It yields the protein CASSSGQGKETQYF.

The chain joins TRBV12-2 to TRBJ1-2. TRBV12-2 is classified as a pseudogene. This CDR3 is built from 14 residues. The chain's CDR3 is CASRLSLNTYGYTF. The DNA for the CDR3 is TGTGCAAGTCGCCTTAGTTTAAACACCTATGGCTACACCTTC.

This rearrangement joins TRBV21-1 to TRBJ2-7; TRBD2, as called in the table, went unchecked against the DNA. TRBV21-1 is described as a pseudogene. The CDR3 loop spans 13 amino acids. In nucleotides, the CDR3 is TGTGCCAGCAGCAAAGCCACTAGTTGCGAGCAGTACTTC. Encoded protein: CASSKATSCEQYF.

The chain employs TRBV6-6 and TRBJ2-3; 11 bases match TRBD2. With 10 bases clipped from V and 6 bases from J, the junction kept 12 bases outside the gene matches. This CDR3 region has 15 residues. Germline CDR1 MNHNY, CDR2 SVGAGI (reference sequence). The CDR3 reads CAINLAGGPRDTQYF. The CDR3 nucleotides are TGTGCCATCAATTTAGCGGGAGGGCCACGCGATACGCAGTATTTT.

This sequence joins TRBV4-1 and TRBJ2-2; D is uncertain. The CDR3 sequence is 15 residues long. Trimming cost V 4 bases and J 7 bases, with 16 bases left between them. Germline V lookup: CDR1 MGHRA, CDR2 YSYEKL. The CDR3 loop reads CASSRKDRAGGELFF. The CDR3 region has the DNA TGCGCCAGCAGCCGCAAGGATAGGGCCGGCGGGGAGCTGTTTTTT.

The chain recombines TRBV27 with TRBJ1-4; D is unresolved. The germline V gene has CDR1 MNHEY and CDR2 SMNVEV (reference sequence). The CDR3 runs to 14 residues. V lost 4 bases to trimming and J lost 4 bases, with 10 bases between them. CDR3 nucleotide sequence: TGTGCCAGCAGTTCGCAGTCGTATAATGAAAAACTGTTTTTT. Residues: CASSSQSYNEKLFF.

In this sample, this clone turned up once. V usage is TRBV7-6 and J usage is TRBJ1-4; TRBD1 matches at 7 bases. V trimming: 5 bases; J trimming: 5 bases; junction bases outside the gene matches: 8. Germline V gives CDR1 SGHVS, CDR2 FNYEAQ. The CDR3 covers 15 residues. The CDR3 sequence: CASSNPTGTNEKLFF. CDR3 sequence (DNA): TGTGCCAGCAGCAACCCGACAGGGACAAATGAAAAACTGTTTTTT.

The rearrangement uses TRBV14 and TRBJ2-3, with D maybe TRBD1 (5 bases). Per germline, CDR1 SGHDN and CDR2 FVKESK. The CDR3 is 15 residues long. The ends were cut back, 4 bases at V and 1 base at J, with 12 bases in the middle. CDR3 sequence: CASSPFRAGTDTQYF. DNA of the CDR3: TGTGCCAGCAGCCCCTTCAGGGCGGGCACAGATACGCAGTATTTT.

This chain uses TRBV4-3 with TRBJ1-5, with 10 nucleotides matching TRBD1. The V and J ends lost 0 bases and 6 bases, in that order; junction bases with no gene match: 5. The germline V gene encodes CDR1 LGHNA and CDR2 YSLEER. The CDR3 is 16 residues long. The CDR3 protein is CASSQEDRGQGQPQHF. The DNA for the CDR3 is TGCGCCAGCAGCCAAGAAGACAGGGGGCAAGGTCAGCCCCAGCATTTT.

The CDR3: CATRESMTLTGIYNEQFF. CDR3 nucleotide sequence: TGTGCCACCAGAGAAAGTATGACTTTGACAGGGATCTACAATGAGCAGTTCTTC. V usage is TRBV2 and J usage is TRBJ2-1; 7 nucleotides match TRBD1. The CDR3 runs to 18 residues. V trimming: 10 bases; J trimming: 3 bases; junction bases outside the gene matches: 21. Looked up from germline, CDR1 is SNHLY and CDR2 is FYNNEI.

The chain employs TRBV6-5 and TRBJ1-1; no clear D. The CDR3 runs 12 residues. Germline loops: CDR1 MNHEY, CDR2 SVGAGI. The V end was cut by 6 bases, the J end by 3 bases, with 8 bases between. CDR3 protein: CASRRVDTEAFF. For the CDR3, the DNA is TGTGCCAGCAGGAGGGTGGACACTGAAGCTTTCTTT.